These T cell receptor beta chains were read from a single sample in a study of radiotherapy plus CTLA-4 blockade in lung cancer. TCRdb's copy holds only in-frame clones and misses some; the assay was immunoSEQ multiplex PCR. Of some 110,000 clones in the sample, about 83% were seen once. The input for sequencing was peripheral blood, taken from a patient treated with radiotherapy plus ipilimumab. The receptor set was obtained from a human donor with non-small cell lung cancer that progressed on radiotherapy plus ipilimumab. Some clones in this sample may be carry-over from other donors' samples. Each CDR3 is given with its conserved first and last residue. D genes are given only for firm matches.

V	length	J	D	DNA	CDR3
TRBV5-4	15	TRBJ2-1	TRBD2	TGTGCCAGCAGCTCTGAGCGGGGGGGCCGGAATGAGCAGTTCTTC	CASSSERGGRNEQFF
TRBV7-6	16	TRBJ1-1	-	TGTGCCAGCAGCACGGGGGGGAGGGATGGATGGACTGAAGCTTTCTTT	CASSTGGRDGWTEAFF
TRBV18	12	TRBJ2-5	TRBD1	TGTGCCAGCTCTTCGGACAGGGACTCCAGGGACTTC	CASSSDRDSRDF
TRBV19	18	TRBJ2-4	-	TGTGCCAGTAGTATAGGGGTGCCCGGAGCGATAGCCAAAAACATTCAGTACTTC	CASSIGVPGAIAKNIQYF
TRBV7-2	14	TRBJ1-4	TRBD1	TGTGCCAGCAGCCCTGGGGACAGGAGACCTCCCGCCCATTTT	CASSPGDRRPPAHF
TRBV15	17	TRBJ2-2	-	TGTGCCACCAGCAGAGTGGCAGGGGGGGTCGGCACCGGGGAGCTGTTTTTT	CATSRVAGGVGTGELFF
TRBV21-1	17	TRBJ2-3	-	TGTGCCAGCAGGAAGTATGGGGACAGGCTTAGCACAGATACGCAGTATTTT	CASRKYGDRLSTDTQYF
TRBV6-1	19	TRBJ1-2	TRBD1	TGTGCCAGCAGTGAAGCCAAGTTTCTCGGACAGGGTCACGTCTATGGCTACACCTTC	CASSEAKFLGQGHVYGYTF
TRBV6-6	11	TRBJ2-1	-	TGTGCCAGCAGTCCGCGTATTGAGCAGTTCTTC	CASSPRIEQFF
TRBV4-1	15	TRBJ2-5	TRBD2	TGCGCCAGCAGCCCACCAGCGGGGGGGTGGGAGACCCAGTACTTC	CASSPPAGGWETQYF
TRBV5-4	14	TRBJ1-1	TRBD1	TGTGCCAGCAGCTTGTCAGGGGGAAACACTGAAGCTTTCTTT	CASSLSGGNTEAFF
TRBV10-3	14	TRBJ2-3	-	TGTGCCATCAGTGAGGTCACAGGAACAGATACGCAGTATTTT	CAISEVTGTDTQYF
TRBV7-6	15	TRBJ1-1	-	TGTGCCAGCAGCTTTGGGGGGACGCTGAACACTGAAGCTTTCTTT	CASSFGGTLNTEAFF
TRBV30	13	TRBJ2-7	-	TGTGCCTGGAGTATTACGAATCTATACGAGCAGTACTTC	CAWSITNLYEQYF